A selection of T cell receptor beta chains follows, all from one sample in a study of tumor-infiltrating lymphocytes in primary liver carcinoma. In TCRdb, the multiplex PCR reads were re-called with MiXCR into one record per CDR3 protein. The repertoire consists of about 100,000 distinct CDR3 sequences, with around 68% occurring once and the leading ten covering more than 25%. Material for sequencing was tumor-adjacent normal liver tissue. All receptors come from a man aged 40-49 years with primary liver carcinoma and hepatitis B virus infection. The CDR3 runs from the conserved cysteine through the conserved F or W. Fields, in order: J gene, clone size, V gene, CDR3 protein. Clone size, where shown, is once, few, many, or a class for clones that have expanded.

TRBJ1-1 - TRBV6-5 CASSDRAGEAVF
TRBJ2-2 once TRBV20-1 CSPRDIPRNTRELFF
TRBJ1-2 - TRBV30 CAWRVDRGRNYGYTF
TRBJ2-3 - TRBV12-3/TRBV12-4 CASSFMEAHTDTQYF
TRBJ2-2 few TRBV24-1 CATSDSDRGKNTGELFF
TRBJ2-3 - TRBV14 CASSQEGGPPETQYF
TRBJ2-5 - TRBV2 CASRRDRGLSETQYF
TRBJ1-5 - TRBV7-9 CPSSQDDQPQHF
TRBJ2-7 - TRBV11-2 CASSFVPAGEQYF
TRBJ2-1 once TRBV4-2 CASSAGPGLAGGLRNELFF
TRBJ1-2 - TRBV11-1 CVSISGQYYGYTF
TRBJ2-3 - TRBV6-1 CASSGSWGALVTDTQYF
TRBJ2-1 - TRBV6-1 CASSEGGTGMEQFF
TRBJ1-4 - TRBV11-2 CASARRALNEKLFF
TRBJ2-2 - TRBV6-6 CASSPYTGTWDTGELFF
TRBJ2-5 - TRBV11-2 CARGYRTGTQYF
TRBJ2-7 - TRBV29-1 CSELALGEQYF
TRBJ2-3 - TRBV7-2 CASSFSSGMGGTDTQYF
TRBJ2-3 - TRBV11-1 CASSGLIRDTRYF
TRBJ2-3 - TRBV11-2 CAIRRLATRTDTQYF
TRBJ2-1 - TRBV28 CASSFSAGENEQFF
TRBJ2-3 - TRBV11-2 CASSPPTRDSTDTQYF
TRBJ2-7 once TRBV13 CASSPNGMAPLEQYF
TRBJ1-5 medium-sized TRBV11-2 CASSLGTGVGQPQHF
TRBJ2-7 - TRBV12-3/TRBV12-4 CDSSSTGAPGNYEQYF
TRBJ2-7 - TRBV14 CASSQGLGTGTAFYEQYF
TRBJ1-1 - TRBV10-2 CASSTTEDGTEAFF
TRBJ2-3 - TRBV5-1 CASSVDWFTDTQYF
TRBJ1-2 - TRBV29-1 CSIEDRQRGYGYTF
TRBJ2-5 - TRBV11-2 CASSLDLSGDGETQYF
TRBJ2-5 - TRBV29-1 CRVGGDSGPETQYF
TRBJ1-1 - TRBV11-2 CASCLIGETEAFF
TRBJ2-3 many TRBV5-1 CASSSTAQGRKDTQYF
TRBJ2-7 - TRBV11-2 CVSSIGGNKGKYEQYF
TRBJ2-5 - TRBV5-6 CASSLRRAGDFQETQYF
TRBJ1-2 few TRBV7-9 CASSLGAGDGYTF
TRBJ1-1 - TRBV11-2 CASSYRVGTEAFF